A selection of T cell receptor beta chains follows, all from one sample in a study of shared clonotypes between healthy human individuals. TCRdb's copy holds only in-frame clones and misses some; the assay was immunoSEQ multiplex PCR. The sample consists of millions of clones, around 90% of them appearing once. Sequenced sample: naive CD4+ T cells sorted from blood. Receptors were obtained from a man in his late teens or twenties in good health. Both conserved end residues are part of each CDR3. D genes are given only for firm matches. Clone size appears in some rows only: once, few, many, or a class for an expanded clone.

TRBV7-9	once	TRBJ2-3	-	TGTGCCAGCAGCTCTTTGCTGCGTATCACGCAGTATTTT	CASSSLLRITQYF
TRBV30	-	TRBJ2-7	-	TGTGCCTGGAGCCCGGGGAACAAGTTGGCCGGGGAGCAGTACTTC	CAWSPGNKLAGEQYF
TRBV9	-	TRBJ2-7	-	TGTGCCAGCAGCGGAGGAGGTCTAGCTCAAGAGCAGTACTTC	CASSGGGLAQEQYF
TRBV10-1	-	TRBJ2-1	TRBD2	TGCGCCACCAGTGGGGAGACGGGACTAGCGGTTGGAGAGCAGTTCTTC	CATSGETGLAVGEQFF
TRBV5-1	once	TRBJ2-3	-	TGCGCCAGCAGCTTGGGTTTCGTTCAGGGCACAGATACGCAGTATTTT	CASSLGFVQGTDTQYF
TRBV5-4	-	TRBJ2-3	TRBD2	TGTGCCAGCAGCCCTGTATCCCCCAGCGGGAGGCATAATGCAGATACGCAGTATTTT	CASSPVSPSGRHNADTQYF
TRBV6-7	-	TRBJ2-1	-	TGTGCCAGCAGTTGGGAAGGGGAGGCATGGGTACCCGCCAATGAGCAGTTCTTC	CASSWEGEAWVPANEQFF
TRBV5-1	-	TRBJ2-2	-	TGCGCCAGCGGCGGGGAGCTGTTTTTT	CASGGELFF
TRBV6-5	-	TRBJ2-7	-	TGTGCCAGCAGTCGCAACTGGGAGTACGAGCAGTACTTC	CASSRNWEYEQYF
TRBV7-3	once	TRBJ2-3	TRBD2	TGTGCCAGCAGCTTTAGGACTAGCGGGGGTGGTTCAGATACGCAGTATTTT	CASSFRTSGGGSDTQYF
TRBV10-3	-	TRBJ2-1	-	TGTGCCATCAGGGGGAGGTACATCAATGAGCAGTTCTTC	CAIRGRYINEQFF
TRBV5-1	-	TRBJ2-6	-	TGCGCCAGCAGCTTGGAGGCTATGGGGGCAGGGGCCAACGTCCTGACTTTC	CASSLEAMGAGANVLTF
TRBV7-2	-	TRBJ2-5	TRBD2	TGTGCCAGCCAAGTGGCTAGCGGGGGGGCAATCGAGAAGACCCAGTACTTC	CASQVASGGAIEKTQYF
TRBV19	-	TRBJ1-2	-	TGTGCCAGTAGTACCTTGGGGACCCCCTATGGCTACACCTTC	CASSTLGTPYGYTF
TRBV7-9	-	TRBJ2-1	-	TGTGCCAGCAGCTTAGGGACGGTTAATGAGCAGTTCTTC	CASSLGTVNEQFF
TRBV7-2	-	TRBJ1-1	-	TGTGCCAGCAGCTTGGGACCAGGGAGGGCTGAAGCTTTCTTT	CASSLGPGRAEAFF
TRBV9	-	TRBJ2-7	-	TGTGCCAGCAGCCCCAGGACAGAAAACTACGAGCAGTACTTC	CASSPRTENYEQYF
TRBV7-9	-	TRBJ1-2	-	TGTGCCAGCAGCGCCCAGACAGTTGATATGCCCTTC	CASSAQTVDMPF
TRBV7-2	-	TRBJ2-7	TRBD1	TGTGCCAGCAGCCCGCGACAGGGGAACTACGAGCAGTACTTC	CASSPRQGNYEQYF
TRBV21-1	-	TRBJ1-2	-	TGTGCCAGCAGCAATGGTCAAAGGTATGGCTACACCTTC	CASSNGQRYGYTF
TRBV9	once	TRBJ2-2	TRBD2	TGTGCCAGCAGCCCTACCGGGACTAGCAACACCGGGGAGCTGTTTTTT	CASSPTGTSNTGELFF
TRBV19	-	TRBJ1-1	TRBD1	TGTGCCAGTAGTGCCACAGGGGTGAACACTGAAGCTTTCTTT	CASSATGVNTEAFF
TRBV5-8	-	TRBJ1-2	TRBD1	TGTGCCAGCAGCTTGGGTTGGGGACAGGGAAGCGACTATGGCTACACCTTC	CASSLGWGQGSDYGYTF
TRBV5-4	-	TRBJ2-7	-	TGTGCCAGCAGCTCCGGGGCCGAAGCGGGCGAGCAGTACTTC	CASSSGAEAGEQYF
TRBV18	-	TRBJ2-5	-	TGTGCCAGCTCACCTCTCCTGGGGGTGCAAGAGACCCAGTACTTC	CASSPLLGVQETQYF
TRBV11-2	-	TRBJ2-7	TRBD1	TGTGCCAGCAGCTTAGTACCGGGACAGGTTTTTTACGAGCAGTACTTC	CASSLVPGQVFYEQYF
TRBV19	-	TRBJ1-1	TRBD1	TGTGCCAGTAGTGCCGGGACAGGGGGCACTGAAGCTTTCTTT	CASSAGTGGTEAFF
TRBV7-9	-	TRBJ2-7	TRBD1	TGTGCCAGCAGCTTATGGGACAGGTCCTACGAGCAGTACTTC	CASSLWDRSYEQYF
TRBV19	-	TRBJ1-1	TRBD1	TGTGCCAGTAGTATGAGTGTGGACAGGCGGAACACTGAAGCTTTCTTT	CASSMSVDRRNTEAFF
TRBV27	-	TRBJ2-7	TRBD2	TGTGCCAGCAGGAGAGCGGGAGAACCCTACGAGCAGTACTTC	CASRRAGEPYEQYF